This entry lists 3 T cell receptor beta chains sequenced from one sample in a study of Graves' ophthalmopathy and Graves' hyperthyroidism. From RNA, the CDR3 regions of TCR beta chains were amplified and sequenced. First-round RT-PCR relied on HTBI primers, and a second-round multiplex PCR came next. TCRdb re-called the multiplex PCR reads through MiXCR, storing one row per CDR3 protein. This table holds about 370,000 distinct CDR3 sequences, about a sixth found once. The specimen sequenced was peripheral blood. All receptors come from an adult woman with stable Graves' hyperthyroidism.

This clonotype has a count of ten or more. V gene TRBV7-6 combines with J gene TRBJ2-5, with a tentative D call TRBD2 (6 bases). Trimming took 4 bases from V and 2 from J, leaving 8 bases between them. Per the germline V gene, CDR1 is SGHVS and CDR2 is FNYEAQ. The CDR3 has 13 residues. The CDR3 DNA reads TGTGCCAGCAGCTCGGAGGGTCAAGAGACCCAGTACTTC. This gives the protein CASSSEGQETQYF.

The V call is TRBV6-5, the J call TRBJ1-2, with 11 bases fitting TRBD1. With 0 bases clipped from V and 6 bases from J, the junction kept 3 bases outside the gene matches. Germline V gene sequence: CDR1 MNHEY, CDR2 SVGAGI. The length of the CDR3 is 15 residues. The CDR3 region has the DNA TGTGCCAGCAGTTACTCCCGGACAGGGGGCGATGGCTACACCTTC. This gives the protein CASSYSRTGGDGYTF.

This clonotype was picked up many times. V and J are TRBV12-3 or TRBV12-4 and TRBJ1-3; D call uncertain. Between the trimmed V and J ends, which lost 3 bases and 0 bases, there was a span of 9 bases. The length of the CDR3 is 15 residues. CDR3 amino acids: CASSLPGSSGNTIYF. The DNA of the CDR3 is TGTGCCAGCAGTTTGCCGGGAAGCTCTGGAAACACCATATATTTT.